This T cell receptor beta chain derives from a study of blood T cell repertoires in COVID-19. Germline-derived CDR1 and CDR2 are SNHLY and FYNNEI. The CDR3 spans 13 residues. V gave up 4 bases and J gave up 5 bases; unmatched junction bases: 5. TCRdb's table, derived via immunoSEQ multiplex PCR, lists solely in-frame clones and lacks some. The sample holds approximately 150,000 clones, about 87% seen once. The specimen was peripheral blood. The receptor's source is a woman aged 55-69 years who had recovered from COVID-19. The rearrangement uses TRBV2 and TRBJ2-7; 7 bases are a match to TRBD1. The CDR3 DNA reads TGTGCCAGCAGTGGACAGGGAGTGAACGAGCAGTACTTC. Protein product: CASSGQGVNEQYF.